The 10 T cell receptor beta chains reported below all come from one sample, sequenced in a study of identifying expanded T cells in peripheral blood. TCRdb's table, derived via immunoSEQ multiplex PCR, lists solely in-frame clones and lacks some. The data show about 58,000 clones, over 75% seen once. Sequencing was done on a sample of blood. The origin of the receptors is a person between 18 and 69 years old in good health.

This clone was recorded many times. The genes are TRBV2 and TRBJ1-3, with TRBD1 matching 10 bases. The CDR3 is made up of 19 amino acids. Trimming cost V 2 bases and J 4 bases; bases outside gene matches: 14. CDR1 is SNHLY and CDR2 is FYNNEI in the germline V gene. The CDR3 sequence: CASSELITKTGGTGNTIYF. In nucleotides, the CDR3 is TGTGCCAGCAGTGAACTCATTACCAAGACAGGGGGCACAGGAAACACCATATATTTT.

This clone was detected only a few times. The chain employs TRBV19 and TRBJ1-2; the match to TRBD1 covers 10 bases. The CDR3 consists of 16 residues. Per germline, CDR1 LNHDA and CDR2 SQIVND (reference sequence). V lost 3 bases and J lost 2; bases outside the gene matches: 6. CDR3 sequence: CASSIGWGQGNYGYTF. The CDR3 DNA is TGTGCCAGTAGTATCGGTTGGGGACAGGGGAACTATGGCTACACCTTC.

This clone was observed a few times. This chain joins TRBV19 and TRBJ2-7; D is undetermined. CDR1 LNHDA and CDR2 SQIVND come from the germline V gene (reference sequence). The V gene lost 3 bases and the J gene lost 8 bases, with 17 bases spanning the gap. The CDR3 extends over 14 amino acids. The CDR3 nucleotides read TGTGCCAGTAGTATTCCCCCCCCGGAACAGCAGCAGTACGTC. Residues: CASSIPPPEQQQYV.

Here the CDR3 reads CASSRLQGLGNEQFF. The DNA for the CDR3 is TGCGCCAGCAGCCGCCTCCAGGGATTGGGCAATGAGCAGTTCTTC. The chain combines TRBV5-1 with TRBJ2-1, with D perhaps TRBD1 (5 bases). CDR1 is SGHRS, CDR2 YFSETQ, per germline. This CDR3 has 15 amino acids. The V end lost 4 bases, the J end lost 6 bases, and 17 bases lay between the germline ends.

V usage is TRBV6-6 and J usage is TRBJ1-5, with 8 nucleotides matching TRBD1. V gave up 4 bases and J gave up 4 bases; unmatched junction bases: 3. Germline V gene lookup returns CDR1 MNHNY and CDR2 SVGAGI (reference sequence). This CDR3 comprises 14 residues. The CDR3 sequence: CASSLRDRNQPQHF. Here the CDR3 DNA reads TGTGCCAGCAGTTTAAGGGACAGGAATCAGCCCCAGCATTTT.

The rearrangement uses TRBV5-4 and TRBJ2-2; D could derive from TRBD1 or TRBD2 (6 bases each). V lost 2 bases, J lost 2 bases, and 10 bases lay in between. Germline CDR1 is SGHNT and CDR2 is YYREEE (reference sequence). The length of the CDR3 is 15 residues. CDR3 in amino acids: CASSLGGSNTGELFF. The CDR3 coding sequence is TGTGCCAGCAGCTTAGGGGGGTCTAACACCGGGGAGCTGTTTTTT.

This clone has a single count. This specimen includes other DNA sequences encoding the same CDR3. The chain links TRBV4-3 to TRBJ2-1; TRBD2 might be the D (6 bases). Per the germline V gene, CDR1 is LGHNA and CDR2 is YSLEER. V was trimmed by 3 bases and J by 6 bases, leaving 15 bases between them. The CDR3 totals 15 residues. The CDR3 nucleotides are TGCGCCAGCAGCCAGGACGGGACTGGAGCCAATGAGCAGTTCTTC. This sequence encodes CASSQDGTGANEQFF.

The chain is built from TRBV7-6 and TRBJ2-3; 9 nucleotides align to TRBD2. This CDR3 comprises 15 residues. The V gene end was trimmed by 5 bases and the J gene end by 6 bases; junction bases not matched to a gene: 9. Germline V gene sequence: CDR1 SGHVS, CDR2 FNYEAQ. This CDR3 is CASSPGTSRGDTQYF. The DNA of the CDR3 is TGTGCCAGCAGCCCCGGGACTAGCCGGGGCGATACGCAGTATTTT.

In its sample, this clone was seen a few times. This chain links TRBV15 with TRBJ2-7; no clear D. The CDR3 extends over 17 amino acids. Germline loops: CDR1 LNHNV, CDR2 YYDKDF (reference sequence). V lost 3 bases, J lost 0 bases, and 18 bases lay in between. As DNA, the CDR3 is TGTGCCACCAGCAGCCTCCCCCTCCTGGTAAGCTCCTACGAGCAGTACTTC. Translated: CATSSLPLLVSSYEQYF.

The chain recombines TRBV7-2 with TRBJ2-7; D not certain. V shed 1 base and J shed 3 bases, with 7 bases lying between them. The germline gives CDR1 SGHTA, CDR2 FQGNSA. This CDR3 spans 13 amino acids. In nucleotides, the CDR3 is TGTGCCAGCAGCTTAGATTCCCACTACGAGCAGTACTTC. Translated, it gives CASSLDSHYEQYF.